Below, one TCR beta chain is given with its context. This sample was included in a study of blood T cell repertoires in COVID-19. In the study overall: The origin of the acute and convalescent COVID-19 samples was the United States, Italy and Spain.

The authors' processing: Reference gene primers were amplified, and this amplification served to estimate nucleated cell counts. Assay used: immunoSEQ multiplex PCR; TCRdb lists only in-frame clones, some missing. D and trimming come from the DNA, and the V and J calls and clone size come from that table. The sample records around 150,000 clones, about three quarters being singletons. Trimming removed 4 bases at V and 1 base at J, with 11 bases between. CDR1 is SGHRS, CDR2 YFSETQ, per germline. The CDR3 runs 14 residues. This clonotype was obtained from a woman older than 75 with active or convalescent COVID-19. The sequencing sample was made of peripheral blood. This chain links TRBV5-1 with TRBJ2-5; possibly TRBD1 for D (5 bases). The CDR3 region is CASSRGPTQETQYF. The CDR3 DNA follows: TGCGCCAGCAGCAGGGGCCCTACCCAAGAGACCCAGTACTTC.